These 23 T cell receptor beta chains were sequenced from one sample in a study of T-cell reconstitution after alpha-beta-depleted transplantation in children. Molecular barcoding with unique molecular identifiers was used for the TCRbeta library. In TCRdb, the PCR reads were re-called with MiXCR into one record per CDR3 protein. Among hundreds of thousands of distinct CDR3 sequences, 16% were seen once, and the ten largest hold around 41%. This sample comprised PBMCs, mostly from graft donor cells, obtained 360 days after TCRalphabeta/CD19-depleted stem cell transplant. The receptors derive from a male patient between 2 and 10 years old who had a stem cell transplant for acute lymphoblastic leukemia, so the T cells may come from the graft donor.

This clonotype turned up a few times. V and J are TRBV6-2 or TRBV6-3 and TRBJ2-6; D is undetermined. Germline V lookup: CDR1 MNHEY, CDR2 SVGEGT. V dropped 5 bases and J dropped 3 bases, with 11 bases sitting between them. The CDR3 covers 15 residues. The CDR3: CASSRTELGANVLTF. The CDR3, as DNA: TGTGCCAGCAGTCGCACAGAACTTGGGGCCAACGTCCTGACTTTC.

This clonotype has a handful of counts. V and J are TRBV4-3 and TRBJ2-7, with 9 bases fitting TRBD2. The germline CDR1 and CDR2 sequences are LGHNA and YSLEER. The CDR3 is 15 amino acids. V dropped 0 bases and J dropped 2; count of bases not matched to a gene: 2. This chain's CDR3 is CASSQERTSAYEQYF. Here the CDR3 DNA reads TGCGCCAGCAGCCAAGAACGGACTAGCGCCTACGAGCAGTACTTC.

This clonotype was detected many times. This chain joins TRBV20-1 and TRBJ2-3, with TRBD1 matching over 12 bases. V shed 6 bases and J 4 bases; nucleotides not matched to a gene: 8. CDR3 length: 15 amino acids. Germline V CDR1 and CDR2: DFQATT, SNEGSKA (reference sequence). In nucleotides, the CDR3 is TGCAGTGCCCCCCCGGGGACAGGGGGCCCAGATACGCAGTATTTT. It is translated as CSAPPGTGGPDTQYF.

This clonotype appeared a few times. J is TRBJ2-2 and V is TRBV24-1; 7 bases match TRBD1. The germline CDR1 and CDR2 sequences are KGHDR and SFDVKD. With 1 base clipped from V and 3 bases from J, the junction kept 4 bases outside the gene matches. The CDR3 is 16 amino acids. CDR3 protein: CATSDFSGQYTGELFF. The DNA for the CDR3 is TGTGCCACCAGTGATTTTTCGGGACAGTACACCGGGGAGCTGTTTTTT.

The genes are TRBV9 and TRBJ2-2; D could derive from TRBD1 or TRBD2 (6 bases each). Between the trimmed V and J ends, which lost 2 bases and 3 bases, there was a span of 20 bases. The CDR3 contains 18 residues. CDR1 SGDLS and CDR2 YYNGEE come from the germline V gene. The CDR3 region is CASSVRVGGRGHTGELFF. As DNA, the CDR3 is TGTGCCAGCAGCGTCAGAGTGGGGGGCAGGGGACACACCGGGGAGCTGTTTTTT.

This clonotype was counted only a few times. The gene calls are TRBV20-1 and TRBJ2-1; D unclear. Trimming removed 0 bases from V and 8 bases from J, with 8 bases in between. This CDR3 contains 12 residues. Germline CDR1 and CDR2: DFQATT and SNEGSKA (reference sequence). CDR3: CSARDLWHEQFF. In DNA, the CDR3 is TGCAGTGCTAGAGATCTCTGGCATGAGCAGTTCTTC.

This clonotype was observed at least ten times. The chain recombines TRBV5-1 with TRBJ2-2, with D perhaps TRBD1 (5 bases). CDR3 size: 14 residues. Looked up from germline, CDR1 is SGHRS and CDR2 is YFSETQ. The V end lost 2 bases, the J end lost 6 bases, and 11 bases lay between the germline ends. The CDR3 nucleotides read TGCGCCAGCAGCTTCTCAGGGTGGGCCGGGGAGCTGTTTTTT. It encodes CASSFSGWAGELFF.

The chain has TRBV28 and TRBJ1-1, with D tentatively TRBD1 (5 bases). Germline CDR1 is MDHEN and CDR2 is SYDVKM. The CDR3 has 15 amino acids. V was cut by 5 bases and J by 0 bases, with 13 bases left in between. CDR3 in DNA: TGTGCCAGCAGTCCCCCGACAGTTCTGAACACTGAAGCTTTCTTT. It codes for CASSPPTVLNTEAFF.

This clonotype turned up a few times. The chain is built from TRBV14 and TRBJ2-2, with D hard to call. Germline V gene sequence: CDR1 SGHDN, CDR2 FVKESK. Trimming cost V 1 base and J 6 bases, with 3 bases left between them. The CDR3 has 12 amino acids. The CDR3 is CASSQASGELFF. Here the CDR3 DNA reads TGTGCCAGCAGCCAAGCGTCCGGGGAGCTGTTTTTT.

This clonotype was detected many times. The chain is built from TRBV29-1 and TRBJ2-1; no clear D. This CDR3 has 13 residues. With 3 bases removed from V and 6 bases from J, the gap between germline ends came to 12 bases. Looked up from germline, CDR1 is SQVTM and CDR2 is ANQGSEA. The DNA of the CDR3 is TGCAGCGTTGAGATCGATCCCGTCAATGAGCAGTTCTTC. Translated: CSVEIDPVNEQFF.

This clonotype was found many times. This sequence joins TRBV7-9 and TRBJ2-7; D may correspond to TRBD1 or TRBD2 (6 bases each). The CDR3 runs 16 residues. In germline, CDR1 is SEHNR, CDR2 FQNEAQ (reference sequence). The germline V and J ends were trimmed by 2 bases and 6 bases, with 20 bases remaining between them. DNA of the CDR3: TGTGCCAGCAGCTTACGTATTGGAGGGGGTTCAGGCGAGCAGTACTTC. Translating gives CASSLRIGGGSGEQYF.

The chain links TRBV10-3 to TRBJ2-5, with 11 bases matching TRBD2. The length of the CDR3 is 16 residues. The trim removed 0 bases at V and 2 bases at J, leaving 2 bases unmatched. Germline-derived CDR1 and CDR2 are ENHRY and SYGVKD. The CDR3 sequence: CAISESGLAVQETQYF. CDR3 nucleotide sequence: TGTGCCATCAGTGAGTCGGGACTAGCGGTACAAGAGACCCAGTACTTC.

This clonotype turned up a few times. The V gene is TRBV2, the J gene TRBJ2-7; 9 nucleotides match TRBD2. The CDR3 covers 15 residues. Germline V gene data show CDR1 as SNHLY and CDR2 as FYNNEI. J was trimmed by 3 bases and V by 3 bases; bases with no gene match: 6. The CDR3, as DNA: TGTGCCAGCAGTGAGGGGACTAGCCCTAGCTACGAGCAGTACTTC. It translates to CASSEGTSPSYEQYF.

This clonotype was recorded many times. The V gene is TRBV20-1, the J gene TRBJ2-7; no reliable D call. CDR1 DFQATT and CDR2 SNEGSKA come from the germline V gene (reference sequence). The V and J ends lost 2 bases and 7 bases respectively, with 21 bases between them. The CDR3 has 15 residues. CDR3 nucleotides: TGCAGTGCTAGAACAAGGCGAGGAGAAAGTAGGGAGCAGTACTTC. Protein product: CSARTRRGESREQYF.

This clonotype has only a few counts. The chain combines TRBV10-3 with TRBJ2-5; tentative D call: TRBD1 (5 bases). Per the germline V gene, CDR1 is ENHRY and CDR2 is SYGVKD. V lost 3 bases and J lost 3, with 8 bases in between. This CDR3 is 13 amino acids long. CDR3: CAISEPGKETQYF. For the CDR3, the DNA is TGTGCCATCAGTGAACCAGGGAAAGAGACCCAGTACTTC.

This clonotype was picked up a small number of times. The chain carries TRBV4-2 and TRBJ1-4; D is undetermined. This CDR3 has 15 amino acids. CDR1 and CDR2 (germline): LGHNA, YNFKEQ. Trimming removed 0 bases from V and 8 bases from J, with 13 bases in between. In nucleotides, the CDR3 is TGTGCCAGCAGCCAAGATGGCCAACCCGCGGAAAAACTGTTTTTT. It yields the protein CASSQDGQPAEKLFF.

The chain links TRBV7-9 to TRBJ2-3, with D perhaps assigned TRBD1 or TRBD2 (5 bases each). Looked up from germline, CDR1 is SEHNR and CDR2 is FQNEAQ (reference sequence). The V end lost 4 bases, the J end lost 13 bases, and 21 bases lay between the germline ends. There are 14 residues in the CDR3. Here the CDR3 reads CASSSPGDEGIKYF. The CDR3 nucleotides read TGTGCCAGCAGCTCCCCAGGAGACGAGGGGATAAAGTATTTT.

The chain has TRBV4-1 and TRBJ2-1; TRBD2 matches 8 bases. The CDR3 runs 17 residues. The trim removed 0 bases at V and 5 bases at J, leaving 9 bases unmatched. CDR1 and CDR2 from the germline V gene are MGHRA and YSYEKL. The DNA of the CDR3 is TGCGCCAGCAGCCAAGATTTTACGGGACTAGACGACAATGAGCAGTTCTTC. It yields the protein CASSQDFTGLDDNEQFF.

This clonotype came up many times. The chain recombines TRBV20-1 with TRBJ2-1; maybe TRBD1 (6 bases). The CDR3 contains 14 residues. V shed 3 bases and J shed 0 bases, with 9 bases lying between them. Per the germline V gene, CDR1 is DFQATT and CDR2 is SNEGSKA (reference sequence). The CDR3 DNA reads TGCAGTGCTAGGGGGGCGGTCTCCTACAATGAGCAGTTCTTC. Encoded protein: CSARGAVSYNEQFF.

A remark on this clonotype: At one end, the junction sequence differs from germline, possibly due to a read error. This chain joins TRBV29-1 and TRBJ2-5, with TRBD1 as a possible D gene (5 bases). The CDR3 contains 12 residues. Germline CDR1 and CDR2: SQVTM and ANQGSEA. The CDR3 sequence: CSVDLPTGPPGF. Written as DNA, the CDR3 is TGCAGCGTTGACCTTCCTACAGGTCCCCCCGGCTTC.

The chain employs TRBV5-1 and TRBJ2-3; the match to TRBD1 covers 9 bases. CDR3 size: 13 residues. With V trimmed by 3 bases and J by 9 bases, 5 bases remained unmatched. The germline CDR1 and CDR2 sequences are SGHRS and YFSETQ. The CDR3 DNA reads as TGCGCCAGCAGCTGGGACAGGGTTCGGACGCAGTATTTT. Residues: CASSWDRVRTQYF.

The chain carries TRBV28 and TRBJ2-7; either TRBD1 or TRBD2 may fit D (5 bases each). With 7 bases removed from V and 2 bases from J, the gap between germline ends came to 15 bases. CDR1 and CDR2 from the germline V gene are MDHEN and SYDVKM. The CDR3 covers 14 residues. CDR3 sequence: CASNGPGPAYEQYF. The CDR3 bases are TGTGCCAGCAACGGCCCGGGGCCAGCCTACGAGCAGTACTTC.

At least ten counts were recorded for this clonotype. V gene TRBV5-1 combines with J gene TRBJ2-6; perhaps D is TRBD1 or TRBD2 (6 bases each). Trimming pared 5 bases from V and 4 bases from J, leaving 16 bases between. Germline CDR1 is SGHRS and CDR2 is YFSETQ. CDR3 size: 16 residues. The CDR3, as DNA: TGCGCCAGCAGTTACGTGACGGGGGCAGGGGCCAACGTCCTGACTTTC. Protein product: CASSYVTGAGANVLTF.